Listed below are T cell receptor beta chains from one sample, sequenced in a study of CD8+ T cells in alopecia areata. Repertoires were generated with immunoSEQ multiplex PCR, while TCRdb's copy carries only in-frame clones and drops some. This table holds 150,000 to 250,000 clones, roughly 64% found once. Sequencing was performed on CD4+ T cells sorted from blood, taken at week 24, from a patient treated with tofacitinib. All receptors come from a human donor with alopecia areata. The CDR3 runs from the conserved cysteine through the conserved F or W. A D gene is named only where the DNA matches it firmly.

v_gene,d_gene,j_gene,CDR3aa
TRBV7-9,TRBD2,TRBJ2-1,CASSPAGTSGSEHQFF
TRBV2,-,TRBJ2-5,CASSRQETQYF
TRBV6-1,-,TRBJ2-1,CASRDQGNEGEQFF
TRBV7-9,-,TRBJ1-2,CASSLDAGTAYGYTF
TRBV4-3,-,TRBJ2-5,CASSQDIGGETQYF
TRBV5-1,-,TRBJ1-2,CASSPEGQELFYGYTF
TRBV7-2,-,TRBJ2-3,CASSRQSTDTQYF
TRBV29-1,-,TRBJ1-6,CSVLPGFNSPLHF
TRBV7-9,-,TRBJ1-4,CASSLGDISREKLFF
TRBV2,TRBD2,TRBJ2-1,CASNRASGSYNEQFF
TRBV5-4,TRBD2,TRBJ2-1,CASSSGTERGDLQFF
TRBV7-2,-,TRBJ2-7,CASSQDLEGYEQYF
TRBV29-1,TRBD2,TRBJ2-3,CSVEQRGSTDTQYF
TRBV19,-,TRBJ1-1,CASNDRNTEAFF
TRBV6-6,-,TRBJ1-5,CASSRANQPQHF
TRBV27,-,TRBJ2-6,CASSFDRSGANVLTF
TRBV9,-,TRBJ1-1,CASSFTAYTEAFF
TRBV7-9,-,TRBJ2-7,CASSLSTGSYEQYF
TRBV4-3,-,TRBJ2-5,CASSQGFESQETQYF
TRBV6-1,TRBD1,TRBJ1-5,CASSEVGTGQNSNQPQHF
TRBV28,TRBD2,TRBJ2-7,CASSLGGGDVYEQYF